Listed below are T cell receptor beta chains from one sample, sequenced in a study of lymphopenia after photon versus proton radiotherapy. Sequenced by immunoSEQ multiplex PCR; TCRdb stores in-frame clones only, minus some. The table lists more than 45,000 clones, 84% of them singletons. The sequencing here drew on peripheral blood, taken from a patient treated with proton-based radiotherapy. The source of these receptors is a man between 60 and 75 years old with pancreatic cancer. Each CDR3 is given with its conserved first and last residue. The order of the fields is clone size, J gene, V gene, D gene, CDR3 protein, CDR3 DNA. The D gene is left open where the match is weak. Not all rows give a size; the values are once, few, many and, for expanded clones, a class.

.,TRBJ2-5,TRBV5-5,.,CASSSPLGKETQYF,TGTGCCAGCAGCTCTCCACTGGGAAAAGAGACCCAGTACTTC
.,TRBJ2-1,TRBV10-1,.,CASSEGGGGTHEQFF,TGCGCCAGCAGTGAGGGGGGCGGGGGTACCCATGAGCAGTTCTTC
.,TRBJ2-2,TRBV5-1,.,CASSPISRPNTGELFF,TGCGCCAGCAGCCCTATTAGTCGACCGAACACCGGGGAGCTGTTTTTT
.,TRBJ2-7,TRBV30,.,CAWRERLTKAYEQYF,TGTGCCTGGAGGGAGCGGCTAACAAAAGCCTACGAGCAGTACTTC
few,TRBJ2-7,TRBV28,.,CASNTPPYEQYF,TGTGCCAGCAATACGCCCCCCTACGAGCAGTACTTC
.,TRBJ2-7,TRBV7-2,.,CASSPDSPYEQYF,TGTGCCAGCAGCCCGGATAGCCCCTACGAGCAGTACTTC
few,TRBJ1-1,TRBV6-1,.,CASRPPGVGTEAFF,TGTGCCAGCAGGCCCCCCGGCGTGGGCACTGAAGCTTTCTTT
.,TRBJ2-1,TRBV18,.,CASSLQRAPQGEQFF,TGTGCCAGCTCACTCCAGCGGGCCCCTCAAGGGGAGCAGTTCTTC
.,TRBJ1-5,TRBV18,TRBD1,CASSGGQGNQPQHF,TGTGCCAGCTCGGGGGGACAGGGCAATCAGCCCCAGCATTTT
.,TRBJ2-7,TRBV5-4,.,CASSLSRDTETNYEQYF,TGTGCCAGCAGCTTGTCAAGGGACACCGAGACAAACTACGAGCAGTACTTC
.,TRBJ1-2,TRBV5-1,TRBD1,CASSLGTGVSGYGYTF,TGCGCCAGCAGCCTTGGGACAGGGGTTAGCGGCTATGGCTACACCTTC
.,TRBJ2-7,TRBV5-1,TRBD1,CASSSGQSSYEQYF,TGCGCCAGCAGCTCGGGACAGAGCTCCTACGAGCAGTACTTC
.,TRBJ2-7,TRBV6-5,.,CASRPSRAEQYF,TGTGCCAGCAGGCCGAGCCGCGCCGAGCAGTACTTC
few,TRBJ2-5,TRBV19,.,CASSISAIQETQYF,TGTGCCAGTAGTATCTCGGCCATACAAGAGACCCAGTACTTC
.,TRBJ1-1,TRBV18,.,CASSRTVFKMNTEAFF,TGTGCCAGCTCGAGGACAGTTTTTAAAATGAACACTGAAGCTTTCTTT
.,TRBJ2-7,TRBV5-1,.,CASSFARSPEQYF,TGCGCCAGCAGCTTCGCTAGGTCCCCCGAGCAGTACTTC
.,TRBJ2-7,TRBV5-4,.,CASSLSSGQFHEQYF,TGTGCCAGCAGCTTGAGCTCGGGACAATTCCACGAGCAGTACTTC
.,TRBJ1-4,TRBV28,.,CASSSSGEFNEKLFF,TGTGCCAGCAGTTCGTCAGGGGAATTTAATGAAAAACTGTTTTTT
.,TRBJ2-3,TRBV5-1,.,CASSFLGSSTDTQYF,TGCGCCAGCAGCTTTTTGGGTTCTAGCACAGATACGCAGTATTTT
.,TRBJ1-2,TRBV4-3,.,CASSQDWGSSLNYGYTF,TGCGCCAGCAGCCAAGATTGGGGTTCTTCGCTTAACTATGGCTACACCTTC
once,TRBJ2-6,TRBV15,.,CATSRGDSGANVLTF,TGTGCCACCAGCAGAGGGGACTCTGGGGCCAACGTCCTGACTTTC
.,TRBJ2-3,TRBV19,.,CASSMGTRSSTDTQYF,TGTGCCAGTAGTATGGGAACCCGATCGAGCACAGATACGCAGTATTTT
.,TRBJ1-1,TRBV6-1,TRBD1,CASSVDRGYTEAFF,TGTGCCAGCAGCGTAGACAGGGGGTACACTGAAGCTTTCTTT
.,TRBJ1-5,TRBV6-5,TRBD1,CASSPWDSENQPQHF,TGTGCCAGCAGTCCTTGGGACAGCGAAAATCAGCCCCAGCATTTT
.,TRBJ1-1,TRBV6-5,.,CASSYANTGKVEAFF,TGTGCCAGCAGTTACGCAAATACAGGGAAGGTTGAAGCTTTCTTT
.,TRBJ2-5,TRBV5-6,.,CASSLTGNQETQYF,TGTGCCAGCAGCTTGACAGGGAACCAAGAGACCCAGTACTTC
.,TRBJ2-7,TRBV18,.,CASSHPGTPYEQYF,TGTGCCAGCTCCCATCCAGGGACCCCTTACGAGCAGTACTTC
medium-sized,TRBJ2-7,TRBV27,.,CASSLVVGRQKTYPYEQYF,TGTGCCAGCAGTTTAGTGGTCGGACGGCAGAAGACCTACCCCTACGAGCAGTACTTC
.,TRBJ2-7,TRBV5-1,TRBD1,CASTHPRGREQYF,TGCGCCAGCACCCACCCCAGGGGGCGCGAGCAGTACTTC
.,TRBJ2-3,TRBV7-2,TRBD2,CASSLGGRADTQYF,TGTGCCAGCAGCTTAGGCGGGAGGGCAGATACGCAGTATTTT
.,TRBJ1-2,TRBV4-3,.,CASSRRSGIDGYTF,TGCGCCAGCAGCCGGAGGTCAGGGATCGATGGCTACACCTTC
few,TRBJ1-2,TRBV7-2,.,CASSLARQEGYTF,TGTGCCAGCAGCTTAGCGCGTCAGGAGGGCTACACCTTC
.,TRBJ2-7,TRBV9,.,CASSEGVRHEQYF,TGTGCCAGCAGCGAGGGGGTAAGGCACGAGCAGTACTTC
.,TRBJ2-4,TRBV2,TRBD1,CASSGGQKLAKNIQYF,TGTGCCAGCAGTGGGGGACAGAAGTTAGCCAAAAACATTCAGTACTTC
.,TRBJ1-2,TRBV28,.,CASSTYDSLQLGGYTF,TGTGCCAGCAGTACATACGACAGCTTGCAACTTGGTGGCTACACCTTC
.,TRBJ2-5,TRBV29-1,.,CSVEVETQYF,TGCAGCGTTGAAGTAGAGACCCAGTACTTC
.,TRBJ2-1,TRBV5-1,TRBD1,CASSSGQGYEQFF,TGCGCCAGCAGCTCGGGACAGGGCTATGAGCAGTTCTTC
.,TRBJ2-5,TRBV5-4,.,CASKQDTRVETQYF,TGTGCCAGCAAACAGGACACGAGGGTAGAGACCCAGTACTTC
.,TRBJ2-3,TRBV5-1,TRBD2,CASSLLGTSPDTQYF,TGCGCCAGCAGCTTGCTTGGGACTAGCCCAGATACGCAGTATTTT